This T cell receptor (beta chain) appears in the sequencing data of a study of blood T cell repertoires in COVID-19. The overall study: Researchers got acute and convalescent COVID-19 samples from the United States, Italy and Spain. T cells, B-cell-depleted T cells, or PBMCs supplied cDNA or gDNA.

The V gene's germline CDR1 is LGHDT and CDR2 YNNKEL (reference sequence). This CDR3 spans 14 amino acids. Trimming took off 0 bases at V and 5 bases at J, with 10 bases between the two ends. Per the study methods: For nucleated cells, counts were estimated from reference gene primer amplification. Data came from immunoSEQ multiplex PCR; TCRdb stores just in-frame clones and leaves some out. V and J calls and clone size are those listed in that table; D and trimming were worked out from the DNA. Of about 250,000 clones in the sample, 80% to 90% were seen once. This clone has a handful of counts. V and J are TRBV3-1 (or the pseudogene TRBV3-2) and TRBJ1-1; TRBD1 is a possible D gene (5 bases). The TCR was taken from a man aged 35 to 55 with active or convalescent COVID-19. Sequenced: peripheral blood. CDR3 DNA: TGTGCCAGCAGCCAAGACGCCAGGACAACTGAAGCTTTCTTT. Its protein product is CASSQDARTTEAFF.